The source of this TCR beta chain is a study of cytomegalovirus exposure and HLA in healthy donors. The PCR employed 60 Vbeta primers together with 13 Jbeta primers. Clones were read by immunoSEQ multiplex PCR, and TCRdb kept only the in-frame ones, dropping some. The repertoire has 95,000 to 150,000 clones, 60% to 85% of them found once; the top ten carry less than 3.5%. Trimming shortened V by 0 bases and J by 2 bases, and 7 bases separated the two germline ends. CDR1 is SGHVS, CDR2 FQNEAQ, per germline. The CDR3 length is 14 residues. This clone was counted between two and nine times. The sequence was collected from a woman in her thirties or forties in good health and CMV-seropositive. Sequencing input: PBMCs. This sequence joins TRBV7-8 and TRBJ1-2; possible D gene TRBD1, 5 bases. The DNA for the CDR3 is TGTGCCAGCAGCTTAGCAGGGGCAAACTATGGCTACACCTTC. It specifies CASSLAGANYGYTF.